The entry that follows covers one T cell receptor beta chain sequence. This record belongs to a study of T cells in Graves' hyperthyroidism and ophthalmopathy. Stability of Graves' hyperthyroidism was defined as absent ophthalmopathy progression within 18 months. Patients aged 18 to 65 had newly diagnosed hyperthyroidism lasting under 2 months. The PBMCs studied were ones that came from roughly 9.1 ml fresh peripheral blood. V lost 6 bases to trimming and J lost 3 bases; unmatched junction nucleotides: 4. The CDR3 totals 16 residues. RNA transcripts served as the template for amplifying TCR beta CDR3 regions. The HTBI set primed first-round TCR CDR3 RT-PCR. TCRdb passed the multiplex PCR reads through MiXCR, listing each CDR3 protein once. The sample has approximately 330,000 distinct CDR3 sequences, around 20% seen once.

The sequenced sample consisted of blood. The TCR comes from a woman aged 45-65 years with Graves' hyperthyroidism. This rearrangement joins TRBV12-3 or TRBV12-4 to TRBJ2-1; 14 positions match TRBD2. The CDR3 spells CASSPTSGRVYNEQFF. For the CDR3, the DNA is TGTGCCAGCAGCCCGACTAGCGGGAGGGTCTACAATGAGCAGTTCTTC.